The 10 T cell receptor beta chains reported below all come from one sample, sequenced in a study of blood T cell repertoires in COVID-19. Sequenced by immunoSEQ multiplex PCR; TCRdb stores in-frame clones only, minus some. The data show around 78,000 clones, 75% to 90% seen once. The sample consisted of peripheral blood. These receptor sequences come from a man aged 45-65 years with active COVID-19.

The rearrangement links TRBV20-1 to TRBJ1-5; tentatively, D is TRBD1 (5 bases). V lost 3 bases and J lost 1, with 13 bases in between. Germline CDR1 and CDR2: DFQATT and SNEGSKA (reference sequence). The length of the CDR3 is 15 residues. The CDR3 loop is CSASRSRGSNQPQHF. DNA of the CDR3: TGCAGTGCTAGTAGGTCTCGGGGGAGCAATCAGCCCCAGCATTTT.

This clone was seen a single time. This sequence joins TRBV2 and TRBJ2-7; the match to TRBD1 covers 8 bases. V trimming: 2 bases; J trimming: 5 bases; junction bases outside the gene matches: 8. The CDR3 length is 15 residues. The V gene's germline CDR1 is SNHLY and CDR2 FYNNEI. The CDR3 coding sequence is TGTGCCAGCAGTGAAATGTCGACAGGGGTCAACGAGCAGTACTTC. Its protein product is CASSEMSTGVNEQYF.

V gene TRBV9 combines with J gene TRBJ1-2; 8 bases align to TRBD1. The CDR3 runs 14 residues. Per the germline V gene, CDR1 is SGDLS and CDR2 is YYNGEE. J gave up 11 bases and V 3 bases, and 12 bases lay outside the gene matches. The CDR3 DNA is TGTGCCAGCAGCGCCCTTCAGGGGGCAGGAGGGTACACCTTC. This sequence encodes CASSALQGAGGYTF.

The chain is built from TRBV12-5 and TRBJ1-3, with TRBD1 as a possible D gene (5 bases). Germline V lookup: CDR1 LGHNT, CDR2 FRNRAP. V was pared by 7 bases and J by 3 bases, with 13 bases between. The CDR3 contains 14 residues. CDR3 sequence (DNA): TGTGCTAGTGCCTTGGGGGGGGGTGGAAACACCATATATTTT. Protein product: CASALGGGGNTIYF.

V gene TRBV28 combines with J gene TRBJ2-2, with 8 bases identical to TRBD2. Germline lookup yields CDR1 MDHEN and CDR2 SYDVKM. The V gene end was trimmed by 3 bases and the J gene end by 5 bases; junction bases not matched to a gene: 5. The CDR3 is 15 residues long. CDR3 region: CASSFSGRGTGELFF. CDR3 nucleotides: TGTGCCAGCAGTTTTTCCGGGAGGGGAACCGGGGAGCTGTTTTTT.

This chain uses TRBV5-5 with TRBJ1-5; 8 bases match TRBD1. V trimming: 0 bases; J trimming: 3 bases; junction bases outside the gene matches: 11. The CDR3 is 18 amino acids. Per the germline V gene, CDR1 is SGHKS and CDR2 is YYEKEE (reference sequence). The CDR3 sequence is CASSLEGIQGAPNQPQHF. CDR3 bases: TGTGCCAGCAGCTTGGAGGGGATCCAGGGGGCTCCCAATCAGCCCCAGCATTTT.

V gene TRBV5-5 combines with J gene TRBJ1-1; 9 bases fit TRBD1. J lost 1 base, V lost 3 bases, and 4 bases had no gene match. The CDR3 consists of 15 residues. Germline V gene data show CDR1 as SGHKS and CDR2 as YYEKEE (reference sequence). The CDR3 nucleotides are TGTGCCAGCAGCTCGCGGACAGGGGCGAACACTGAAGCTTTCTTT. Its protein product is CASSSRTGANTEAFF. Looking up the rest from reference TRBV5-5 and TRBJ1-1 gives the full variable domain: DAGVTQSPTHLIKTRGQQVTLRCSPISGHKSVSWYQQVLGQGPQFIFQYYEKEERGRGNFPDRFSARQFPNYSSELNVNALLLGDSALYLCASSSRTGANTEAFFGQGTRLTVV.

The rearrangement links TRBV6-4 to TRBJ2-3; 8 nucleotides agree with TRBD2. The V segment lost 3 bases and the J segment 1 base; nucleotides outside the gene matches: 3. The germline CDR1 and CDR2 sequences are MRHNA and SNTAGT. The CDR3 has 15 residues. The CDR3 sequence: CASSDPREGTDTQYF. For the CDR3, the DNA is TGTGCCAGCAGTGATCCGCGGGAGGGCACAGATACGCAGTATTTT.

This chain connects TRBV5-5 to TRBJ1-5; D unresolved. This CDR3 has 13 amino acids. CDR1 is SGHKS, CDR2 YYEKEE, per germline (reference sequence). V gave up 0 bases and J gave up 4 bases, with 5 bases separating them. The CDR3 nucleotides are TGTGCCAGCAGCTTGGCCGTAAATCAGCCCCAGCATTTT. Translation: CASSLAVNQPQHF.

The sample holds a few counts of this clone. The chain has TRBV5-1 and TRBJ2-1; 7 bases map to TRBD2. V lost 4 bases to trimming and J lost 2 bases; unmatched junction nucleotides: 9. Germline V gene data show CDR1 as SGHRS and CDR2 as YFSETQ. The CDR3 length is 16 residues. As DNA, the CDR3 is TGCGCCAGCAGCCCCCGGGCGGGGGTCGCCTACAATGAGCAGTTCTTC. Translating gives CASSPRAGVAYNEQFF.